One sample yielded the 25 T cell receptor beta chains listed below, sequenced in a study of T cells in Graves' hyperthyroidism and ophthalmopathy. Researchers amplified the TCR beta CDR3 regions from RNA transcripts. The study used the HTBI primer set for a first-round RT-PCR of the TCR CDR3. TCRdb ran MiXCR on the multiplex PCR reads and lists one entry per CDR3 protein. The sample includes more than 600,000 distinct CDR3 sequences, about 16% of them seen just once. The sequenced sample was blood. The receptors were sampled from a man between 18 and 35 years old with Graves' hyperthyroidism.

There are a few counts of this clonotype. The chain links TRBV11-3 to TRBJ2-7; no definite D call. The V gene's germline CDR1 is SGHNT and CDR2 YENEEA. The CDR3 has 13 residues. The germline V and J ends were trimmed by 6 bases and 4 bases, with 13 bases remaining between them. The CDR3 protein is CASSHTTLYEQYF. For the CDR3, the DNA is TGTGCCAGCAGTCATACGACCCTGTACGAGCAGTACTTC.

This clonotype has a count of ten or more. The chain links TRBV6-2 or TRBV6-3 to TRBJ2-1, with D unclear. V was pared by 3 bases and J by 8 bases, with 14 bases between. The length of the CDR3 is 14 residues. From germline, CDR1 is MNHEY and CDR2 SVGEGT. The CDR3 DNA is TGTGCCAGCAGTTATCCCCCCTCTCGGGATGAGCAGTTCTTC. Translating it yields CASSYPPSRDEQFF.

This clonotype has at least ten counts. The chain links TRBV12-3 or TRBV12-4 to TRBJ1-1; 8 positions match TRBD1. V was clipped by 6 bases and J by 5 bases; unmatched bases: 5. The CDR3 covers 13 residues. CDR3 DNA: TGTGCCAGCAGGTTACAGGGGGTTACTGAAGCTTTCTTT. Translating gives CASRLQGVTEAFF.

In its sample, this clonotype was seen a few times. The V and J genes are TRBV9 and TRBJ2-1; 8 nucleotides line up with TRBD1. J was trimmed by 6 bases and V by 3 bases; bases with no gene match: 11. CDR1 is SGDLS, CDR2 YYNGEE, per germline. The length of the CDR3 is 16 residues. The CDR3 sequence is CASSGFQGASVNEQFF. In DNA form, the CDR3 reads TGTGCCAGCAGCGGATTCCAGGGGGCTAGCGTCAATGAGCAGTTCTTC.

This clonotype was recorded at least ten times. CDR3 bases: TGTGCCACCAGTGACCCGGGGACTAGCGGGAGTAATAATGAGCAGTTCTTC. As protein: CATSDPGTSGSNNEQFF. This chain links TRBV24-1 with TRBJ2-1; 14 bases fit TRBD2. The CDR3 is 17 residues long. The V segment lost 4 bases and the J segment 7 bases; nucleotides outside the gene matches: 8. Looked up from germline, CDR1 is KGHDR and CDR2 is SFDVKD.

This clonotype was counted many times. This chain links TRBV11-2 with TRBJ2-1, with D uncertain. This CDR3 region has 14 residues. The germline CDR1 and CDR2 sequences are SGHAT and FQNNGV. With 5 bases removed from V and 7 bases from J, the gap between germline ends came to 15 bases. The CDR3 sequence is CASSPAPSRNEQFF. CDR3 nucleotides: TGTGCCAGCAGCCCCGCCCCTTCTAGAAATGAGCAGTTCTTC.

This clonotype appeared many times. The chain recombines TRBV4-1 with TRBJ2-3, with 8 nucleotides matching TRBD2. Trimming took 7 bases from V and 4 from J; bases not matched to a gene: 10. CDR1 MGHRA and CDR2 YSYEKL come from the germline V gene. This CDR3 is 15 amino acids long. CDR3 protein: CASTPPGLDADTQYF. The CDR3 DNA is TGCGCCAGCACCCCACCGGGACTAGATGCAGATACGCAGTATTTT.

The chain joins TRBV20-1 to TRBJ2-7; 12 nucleotides agree with TRBD2. The V gene end was trimmed by 6 bases and the J gene end by 7 bases; junction bases not matched to a gene: 7. CDR3 length: 13 amino acids. Germline V gives CDR1 DFQATT, CDR2 SNEGSKA (reference sequence). The DNA of the CDR3 is TGCAGTGCGCGACTAGCGGGAGCGAGGGAGCAGTACTTC. It codes for CSARLAGAREQYF.

The chain recombines TRBV2 with TRBJ1-4, with no clear D. The CDR3 has 13 residues. Germline CDR1 SNHLY, CDR2 FYNNEI. The V end was cut by 8 bases, the J end by 5 bases, with 12 bases between. The CDR3 bases are TGTGCCAGCGAAACCAACAGAAATGAAAAACTGTTTTTT. Amino acids: CASETNRNEKLFF.

This clonotype was observed many times. The chain joins TRBV11-3 to TRBJ2-1; 7 bases are shared with TRBD2. The germline V gene encodes CDR1 SGHNT and CDR2 YENEEA. V lost 0 bases to trimming and J lost 5 bases; unmatched junction nucleotides: 10. CDR3 size: 17 residues. The CDR3 sequence: CASSLDLGDYSHNEQFF. CDR3 DNA: TGTGCCAGCAGCTTAGATTTGGGGGACTACTCGCACAATGAGCAGTTCTTC.

This clonotype was detected only a few times. The chain couples TRBV19 to TRBJ1-2; D gene uncertain. CDR1 and CDR2 (germline): LNHDA, SQIVND (reference sequence). Trimming pared 3 bases from V and 5 bases from J, leaving 16 bases between. The CDR3 totals 15 residues. The CDR3 reads CASSIPGGHVYGYTF. The CDR3 DNA reads as TGTGCCAGTAGTATTCCGGGAGGGCACGTTTATGGCTACACCTTC. Full variable domain (missing parts from reference TRBV19 and TRBJ1-2): DGGITQSPKYLFRKEGQNVTLSCEQNLNHDAMYWYRQDPGQGLRLIYYSQIVNDFQKGDIAEGYSVSREKKESFPLTVTSAQKNPTAFYLCASSIPGGHVYGYTFGSGTRLTVV.

This clonotype was picked up one time. V gene TRBV20-1 combines with J gene TRBJ2-7; 8 nucleotides agree with TRBD2. J was trimmed by 3 bases and V by 4 bases; bases with no gene match: 2. The CDR3 totals 12 residues. Germline CDR1 is DFQATT and CDR2 is SNEGSKA (reference sequence). The CDR3 region is CSAIAGLYEQYF. In nucleotides, the CDR3 is TGCAGTGCTATAGCGGGACTCTACGAGCAGTACTTC.

This clonotype was picked up a small number of times. The V gene is TRBV19, the J gene TRBJ2-7, with 11 nucleotides matching TRBD1. The V and J ends lost 9 bases and 0 bases, in that order; junction bases with no gene match: 4. This CDR3 is 14 amino acids long. Germline lookup yields CDR1 LNHDA and CDR2 SQIVND (reference sequence). The CDR3 protein is CASGQGAGSYEQYF. For the CDR3, the DNA is TGTGCCAGCGGACAGGGGGCCGGCTCCTACGAGCAGTACTTC.

This clonotype has only one observation. The chain couples TRBV20-1 to TRBJ2-7; the match to TRBD2 covers 12 bases. Germline V gives CDR1 DFQATT, CDR2 SNEGSKA (reference sequence). The CDR3 consists of 15 residues. V gave up 1 base and J gave up 5 bases; unmatched junction bases: 6. The CDR3 DNA is TGCAGTGCTAGAGCGCCTAGCGGGAGGGCCAACGAGCAGTACTTC. Its translation is CSARAPSGRANEQYF.

This clonotype appeared a few times. This rearrangement joins TRBV9 to TRBJ1-4; TRBD1 matches at 7 bases. V lost 4 bases, J lost 5 bases, and 8 bases stayed unmatched. This CDR3 region has 15 residues. The V gene's germline CDR1 is SGDLS and CDR2 YYNGEE. CDR3 sequence reads: CASSPGTVKNEKLFF. In DNA form, the CDR3 reads TGTGCCAGCAGCCCCGGGACAGTTAAAAATGAAAAACTGTTTTTT.

The chain recombines TRBV11-2 with TRBJ2-7, with 10 bases fitting TRBD2. CDR3 length: 15 residues. Germline trimming cut 1 base from V and 8 bases from J; bases unmatched to any gene: 8. CDR1 and CDR2 (germline): SGHAT, FQNNGV. Written as DNA, the CDR3 is TGTGCCAGCAGCTTAGGGCTAGCGGGAGTGTACCAGCAGTACTTC. Amino acids: CASSLGLAGVYQQYF.

J is TRBJ2-1 and V is TRBV19, with 13 positions matching TRBD2. Germline-derived CDR1 and CDR2 are LNHDA and SQIVND (reference sequence). There are 18 residues in the CDR3. V shed 6 bases and J 5 bases; nucleotides not matched to a gene: 13. CDR3 amino acids: CASSSKPGLAGFDNEQFF. The CDR3, as DNA: TGTGCCAGTAGCAGTAAACCGGGACTAGCGGGATTCGACAATGAGCAGTTCTTC.

The chain uses TRBV28 and TRBJ2-7; 7 nucleotides line up with TRBD2. Germline assignment: CDR1 MDHEN and CDR2 SYDVKM. The CDR3 runs 15 residues. V lost 4 bases to trimming and J lost 3 bases; unmatched junction nucleotides: 9. This chain's CDR3 is CASSSGGPTIYEQYF. The CDR3 DNA reads as TGTGCCAGCAGTTCGGGGGGACCTACGATCTACGAGCAGTACTTC.

This clonotype was detected a few times. This rearrangement joins TRBV9 to TRBJ1-2; no clear D gene. There are 13 residues in the CDR3. V was clipped by 3 bases and J by 8 bases, with 14 bases between them. Germline V gene sequence: CDR1 SGDLS, CDR2 YYNGEE. The chain's CDR3 is CASSGASGIGYTF. The CDR3 region has the DNA TGTGCCAGCAGCGGGGCGTCCGGGATCGGCTACACCTTC.

The CDR3: CASGSLWETQYF. The CDR3 DNA reads as TGTGCTAGTGGTTCCTTGTGGGAGACCCAGTACTTC. The chain employs TRBV12-5 and TRBJ2-5; D unclear. Germline CDR1 reads LGHNT; CDR2 reads FRNRAP. CDR3 size: 12 residues. Deletions cut 4 bases from V and 5 bases from J, with 8 bases between.

The chain has TRBV2 and TRBJ2-7, with a possible D match to TRBD2 (7 bases). From germline, CDR1 is SNHLY and CDR2 FYNNEI. The CDR3 is made up of 15 amino acids. V shed 0 bases and J shed 5 bases, with 14 bases lying between them. CDR3 DNA: TGTGCCAGCAGTGAAGCGGGGGGGCACGGAGACGAGCAGTACTTC. Its translation: CASSEAGGHGDEQYF.

This clonotype was seen at least ten times. The DNA of the CDR3 is TGTGCCAGCAGTTCCCCCCCAGATACGCAGTATTTT. Amino acids: CASSSPPDTQYF. The chain has TRBV28 and TRBJ2-3; D is ambiguous. This CDR3 is built from 12 residues. Germline V CDR1 and CDR2: MDHEN, SYDVKM. Trimming shortened V by 4 bases and J by 4 bases, and 6 bases separated the two germline ends.

V and J are TRBV6-5 and TRBJ2-7; D is unclear. CDR1 is MNHEY, CDR2 SVGAGI, per germline. CDR3 length equals 14 residues. V lost 4 bases and J lost 3, with 13 bases in between. This CDR3 reads CASSFGRLYYEQYF. The CDR3 DNA is TGTGCCAGCAGTTTCGGACGGCTGTACTACGAGCAGTACTTC.

This clonotype was counted ten times or more. The V call is TRBV28, the J call TRBJ2-7, with 8 bases aligning to TRBD2. The CDR3 runs 17 residues. Germline values: CDR1 MDHEN, CDR2 SYDVKM. The J segment lost 3 bases and the V segment lost 3 bases, leaving 13 bases of the junction unmatched. CDR3 coding DNA: TGTGCCAGCAGTTTGGTGGGGGCGGGAGGACCTAGCTACGAGCAGTACTTC. Translating it yields CASSLVGAGGPSYEQYF.

This clonotype showed up just a few times. The chain is built from TRBV24-1 and TRBJ2-1, with TRBD2 identical over 7 bases. Unmatched junction bases numbered 14, after V lost 3 bases and J lost 4 bases. Germline V gene sequence: CDR1 KGHDR, CDR2 SFDVKD. The CDR3 length is 18 residues. CDR3 sequence: CATSDDRAPAGVYNEQFF. The CDR3 DNA is TGTGCCACCAGTGATGATAGAGCTCCGGCGGGGGTTTACAATGAGCAGTTCTTC.